This is a list of T cell receptor beta chains from one sample in a study of T cells in Graves' hyperthyroidism and ophthalmopathy. TCRdb re-derived calls from the multiplex PCR reads in MiXCR, one entry per CDR3 protein. The sample records around 560,000 distinct CDR3 sequences, approximately 15% being singletons. What was sequenced was blood. These receptors were taken from a woman younger than 30 with Graves' hyperthyroidism. Both conserved end residues are part of each CDR3. Each record gives: J gene, clone size, V gene, D gene, CDR3 protein, CDR3 DNA. A D gene is named only where the DNA matches it firmly. Rows give clone size only sometimes, using once, few, many, or a class for an expanded clone.

j_gene: TRBJ2-2; abundance: few; v_gene: TRBV7-7; d_gene: TRBD1; CDR3aa: CASSAGQGNTGELFF; CDR3nt: TGTGCCAGCAGCGCTGGACAGGGGAACACCGGGGAGCTGTTTTTT
j_gene: TRBJ2-7; abundance: many; v_gene: TRBV20-1; d_gene: -; CDR3aa: CSARESRYEQYF; CDR3nt: TGCAGTGCTAGAGAATCCAGATACGAGCAGTACTTC
j_gene: TRBJ1-1; abundance: many; v_gene: TRBV7-9; d_gene: -; CDR3aa: CASSLASLQNEAFF; CDR3nt: TGTGCCAGCAGCTTAGCTTCATTACAAAATGAAGCTTTCTTT
j_gene: TRBJ1-2; abundance: many; v_gene: TRBV7-9; d_gene: -; CDR3aa: CASSLVSTDGYTF; CDR3nt: TGTGCCAGCAGTTTGGTGTCGACCGATGGCTACACCTTC
j_gene: TRBJ2-4; abundance: many; v_gene: TRBV30; d_gene: -; CDR3aa: CAWAQGRIQYF; CDR3nt: TGTGCCTGGGCCCAGGGGCGGATTCAGTACTTC
j_gene: TRBJ1-5; abundance: -; v_gene: TRBV30; d_gene: -; CDR3aa: CAWSVMQGLQPQHF; CDR3nt: TGTGCCTGGAGTGTAATGCAGGGGCTACAGCCCCAGCATTTT
j_gene: TRBJ2-5; abundance: few; v_gene: TRBV12-3/TRBV12-4; d_gene: -; CDR3aa: CASIGALQETQYF; CDR3nt: TGTGCCAGCATTGGGGCCCTACAAGAGACCCAGTACTTC
j_gene: TRBJ2-7; abundance: many; v_gene: TRBV7-2; d_gene: -; CDR3aa: CASSHTGYEQYF; CDR3nt: TGTGCCAGCAGCCACACGGGCTACGAGCAGTACTTC
j_gene: TRBJ1-1; abundance: few; v_gene: TRBV5-1; d_gene: -; CDR3aa: CASSLGPMASAFF; CDR3nt: TGCGCCAGCAGCTTGGGACCTATGGCAAGCGCTTTCTTT
j_gene: TRBJ1-1; abundance: -; v_gene: TRBV5-1; d_gene: -; CDR3aa: CASSLGIWRNTEAFF; CDR3nt: TGCGCCAGCAGCTTGGGAATCTGGAGGAACACTGAAGCTTTCTTT
j_gene: TRBJ2-7; abundance: -; v_gene: TRBV9; d_gene: -; CDR3aa: CASSVDPGSSYEQYF; CDR3nt: TGTGCCAGCAGCGTAGATCCGGGGAGCTCCTACGAGCAGTACTTC
j_gene: TRBJ2-2; abundance: many; v_gene: TRBV11-2; d_gene: -; CDR3aa: CASSEAGTLYTGELFF; CDR3nt: TGTGCCAGCAGTGAGGCCGGGACACTTTACACCGGGGAGCTGTTTTTT
j_gene: TRBJ2-7; abundance: many; v_gene: TRBV10-3; d_gene: -; CDR3aa: CAISGELGDVEQYF; CDR3nt: TGTGCCATCAGTGGCGAGCTTGGGGATGTGGAGCAGTACTTC
j_gene: TRBJ2-5; abundance: few; v_gene: TRBV10-3; d_gene: -; CDR3aa: CAISGKGQETQYF; CDR3nt: TGTGCCATCAGTGGGAAGGGTCAAGAGACCCAGTACTTC
j_gene: TRBJ2-7; abundance: few; v_gene: TRBV20-1; d_gene: TRBD1; CDR3aa: CSARDRDRGVEQYF; CDR3nt: TGCAGTGCTAGAGATAGGGACAGGGGTGTCGAGCAGTACTTC
j_gene: TRBJ1-1; abundance: many; v_gene: TRBV7-2; d_gene: -; CDR3aa: CASSVYSFDTEAFF; CDR3nt: TGTGCCAGCAGCGTATACAGCTTCGACACTGAAGCTTTCTTT
j_gene: TRBJ1-5; abundance: many; v_gene: TRBV12-3/TRBV12-4; d_gene: -; CDR3aa: CASSSYMGGLGNQPQHF; CDR3nt: TGTGCCAGCAGTTCGTATATGGGGGGCCTGGGCAATCAGCCCCAGCATTTT
j_gene: TRBJ2-1; abundance: few; v_gene: TRBV7-9; d_gene: -; CDR3aa: CASSLASLYFGTPIYNEQFF; CDR3nt: TGTGCCAGCAGCTTAGCCTCTTTATATTTCGGGACACCGATCTACAATGAGCAGTTCTTC
j_gene: TRBJ2-1; abundance: -; v_gene: TRBV4-2; d_gene: -; CDR3aa: CASSQDTRDRENEQFF; CDR3nt: TGTGCCAGCAGCCAAGATACGAGAGACCGAGAGAATGAGCAGTTCTTC
j_gene: TRBJ2-3; abundance: many; v_gene: TRBV11-1; d_gene: -; CDR3aa: CASSLVGSRYTQYF; CDR3nt: TGTGCCAGCAGCTTAGTCGGTAGCAGATATACGCAGTATTTT
j_gene: TRBJ1-2; abundance: -; v_gene: TRBV6-1; d_gene: TRBD1; CDR3aa: CASSEAGQGEYGYTF; CDR3nt: TGTGCCAGCAGTGAAGCGGGACAGGGGGAGTATGGCTACACCTTC
j_gene: TRBJ1-5; abundance: many; v_gene: TRBV11-2; d_gene: TRBD1; CDR3aa: CASSLATGVSNQPQHF; CDR3nt: TGTGCCAGCAGCTTGGCAACAGGGGTCAGCAATCAGCCCCAGCATTTT
j_gene: TRBJ2-2; abundance: -; v_gene: TRBV6-2/TRBV6-3; d_gene: TRBD1; CDR3aa: CASNHRGEKTGELFF; CDR3nt: TGTGCCAGCAACCACAGGGGGGAGAAAACCGGGGAGCTGTTTTTT
j_gene: TRBJ2-3; abundance: many; v_gene: TRBV12-3/TRBV12-4; d_gene: TRBD2; CDR3aa: CASRLAGLDTDTQYF; CDR3nt: TGTGCCAGCAGGCTAGCGGGATTGGACACAGATACGCAGTATTTT